Below are 26 T cell receptor beta chains sequenced from a single sample in a study of OX40 agonist ivuxolimab in advanced cancers. Profiled with immunoSEQ multiplex PCR; TCRdb holds only in-frame clones, not every one. The table lists about 84,000 clones, approximately 95% of them singletons. The material sequenced was CD4+ or CD8+ T cells sorted from blood, taken in a trial of the OX40 agonist ivuxolimab. All receptors come from an adult with an advanced solid tumor such as melanoma, head and neck, liver or kidney cancer.

V and J are TRBV29-1 and TRBJ1-2; D is possibly TRBD1 (5 bases). V was shortened by 3 bases and J by 7 bases, with 15 bases between the two germline ends. Per germline, CDR1 SQVTM and CDR2 ANQGSEA. The CDR3 is made up of 13 amino acids. The CDR3 nucleotides read TGCAGCGTTGACACAGGATCTCTCGGTGGCTACACCTTC. This encodes CSVDTGSLGGYTF.

V gene TRBV27 combines with J gene TRBJ2-3; 8 bases agree with TRBD1. V gave up 3 bases and J gave up 5 bases; unmatched junction bases: 7. Per the germline V gene, CDR1 is MNHEY and CDR2 is SMNVEV (reference sequence). The length of the CDR3 is 15 residues. The CDR3 protein is CASSFYQGAGDTQYF. DNA of the CDR3: TGTGCCAGCAGTTTTTATCAGGGGGCTGGAGATACGCAGTATTTT.

This sequence joins TRBV2 and TRBJ2-3, with 8 bases fitting TRBD2. V trimming: 4 bases; J trimming: 1 base; junction bases outside the gene matches: 4. The germline V gene has CDR1 SNHLY and CDR2 FYNNEI. The CDR3 sequence is 15 residues long. The CDR3 DNA is TGTGCCAGCAGTGCCGGGACTAGGCGCACAGATACGCAGTATTTT. Protein sequence: CASSAGTRRTDTQYF.

The chain recombines TRBV19 with TRBJ2-1, with D possibly called TRBD1 or TRBD2 (6 bases each). From germline, CDR1 is LNHDA and CDR2 SQIVND (reference sequence). V lost 3 bases, J lost 12 bases, and 12 bases lay in between. This CDR3 is built from 12 residues. This CDR3 is CASSIGGLGQFF. DNA for the CDR3: TGTGCCAGTAGTATCGGGGGCCTGGGGCAGTTCTTC.

The V call is TRBV5-1, the J call TRBJ1-1; D is ambiguous. V lost 2 bases and J 3 bases, leaving 14 bases between the germline ends. Germline V lookup: CDR1 SGHRS, CDR2 YFSETQ. The CDR3 sequence is 15 residues long. The CDR3 spells CASSFWLGSDTEAFF. CDR3 nucleotides: TGCGCCAGCAGCTTTTGGTTGGGTAGCGACACTGAAGCTTTCTTT.

The chain links TRBV5-4 to TRBJ1-2; TRBD1 matches 11 bases. The CDR3 contains 15 residues. The ends lost 0 bases at V and 6 bases at J; junction bases unmatched: 4. The germline CDR1 and CDR2 sequences are SGHNT and YYREEE (reference sequence). The CDR3 spells CASSLEGQGVHGYTF. The CDR3 coding sequence is TGTGCCAGCAGCTTGGAGGGACAGGGGGTCCATGGCTACACCTTC.

The V and J genes are TRBV27 and TRBJ1-4, with D unresolved. Trimming left V 2 bases short and J 3 bases short, with 10 bases between. CDR3 length: 15 residues. Germline V gives CDR1 MNHEY, CDR2 SMNVEV (reference sequence). CDR3 protein: CASSLIGVANEKLFF. In nucleotides, the CDR3 is TGTGCCAGCAGTTTAATTGGGGTAGCTAATGAAAAACTGTTTTTT.

CDR3 amino acids: CASSLLAGFKETQYF. In DNA, the CDR3 is TGTGCCAGCAGCTTACTAGCGGGATTTAAAGAGACCCAGTACTTC. The rearrangement uses TRBV7-6 and TRBJ2-5; 9 positions agree with TRBD2. V gave up 2 bases and J gave up 3 bases; unmatched junction bases: 4. The germline V gene encodes CDR1 SGHVS and CDR2 FNYEAQ. The CDR3 contains 15 residues.

V and J are TRBV11-2 and TRBJ1-2, with D tentatively TRBD1 (6 bases). CDR1 and CDR2 from the germline V gene are SGHAT and FQNNGV. The CDR3 has 18 residues. Trimming took 5 bases from V and 0 from J, leaving 22 bases between them. CDR3 DNA sequence: TGTGCCAGCAGCCCACTCACGTTAGGGGGGTCCGCTAACTATGGCTACACCTTC. As protein: CASSPLTLGGSANYGYTF.

V gene TRBV4-3 combines with J gene TRBJ1-1; D is uncertain. The CDR3 is 13 amino acids. Per germline, CDR1 LGHNA and CDR2 YSLEER. V was shortened by 3 bases and J by 3 bases, with 8 bases between the two germline ends. CDR3 residues: CASSQHRYTEAFF. The CDR3 DNA reads as TGCGCCAGCAGCCAGCACAGATACACTGAAGCTTTCTTT.

The chain couples TRBV7-9 to TRBJ1-5; D might be TRBD1 (5 bases). The germline V gene encodes CDR1 SEHNR and CDR2 FQNEAQ (reference sequence). This CDR3 is built from 17 residues. Trimming took 0 bases from V and 0 from J, leaving 12 bases between them. The DNA for the CDR3 is TGTGCCAGCAGCTTAGCGCGGGACGGTTATAGCAATCAGCCCCAGCATTTT. This encodes CASSLARDGYSNQPQHF.

The V and J genes are TRBV7-8 and TRBJ1-2, with 8 nucleotides matching TRBD1. Germline CDR1 is SGHVS and CDR2 is FQNEAQ. V lost 2 bases, J lost 8 bases, and 10 bases stayed unmatched. This CDR3 spans 15 amino acids. Here the CDR3 DNA reads TGTGCCAGCAGCTTAACAGTTTCAGGGGGCCGCGGCTACACCTTC. It encodes CASSLTVSGGRGYTF.

The CDR3 region has the DNA TGTGCCAGCAGCCCGGGGCTTGCCTACAATGAGCAGTTCTTC. It specifies CASSPGLAYNEQFF. The chain recombines TRBV7-2 with TRBJ2-1, with D perhaps given as TRBD1 or TRBD2 (5 bases each). Germline CDR1 SGHTA, CDR2 FQGNSA. The CDR3 runs 14 residues. V was clipped by 5 bases and J by 2 bases, with 10 bases between them.

The CDR3 reads CASSASRGLAGSTYEQYF. CDR3 DNA sequence: TGCGCCAGCAGCGCAAGTAGGGGACTAGCGGGGTCAACCTACGAGCAGTACTTC. The chain uses TRBV4-1 and TRBJ2-7; TRBD2 matches 13 bases. Germline V lookup: CDR1 MGHRA, CDR2 YSYEKL. CDR3 length: 18 amino acids. With 5 bases clipped from V and 2 bases from J, the junction kept 12 bases outside the gene matches.

The chain has TRBV5-4 and TRBJ1-6; D gene uncertain. The CDR3 sequence is 15 residues long. CDR1 is SGHNT, CDR2 YYREEE, per germline (reference sequence). V was trimmed by 5 bases and J by 9 bases, leaving 18 bases between them. Here the CDR3 reads CASSYLGSSSSPLHF. The CDR3 DNA reads TGTGCCAGCAGTTATCTGGGGAGTTCCTCTTCACCCCTCCACTTT.

The rearrangement links TRBV6-6 to TRBJ2-3, with D unclear. The CDR3 length is 15 residues. Germline assignment: CDR1 MNHNY and CDR2 SVGAGI (reference sequence). V lost 7 bases, J lost 6 bases, and 20 bases lay in between. CDR3 region: CASNPNRAQRDTQYF. The CDR3 DNA reads TGTGCCAGCAACCCAAACCGGGCCCAACGGGATACGCAGTATTTT.

The chain combines TRBV9 with TRBJ2-5; 8 bases are a match to TRBD1. The J call could be wrong; TRBJ2-7 is a better fit for the DNA end. Per the germline V gene, CDR1 is SGDLS and CDR2 is YYNGEE. This CDR3 has 15 residues. CDR3 nucleotide sequence: TGTGCCAGCAGCCCCCAGGACAGGGTAACCTACGAGCAGTACTTC. Protein sequence: CASSPQDRVTYEQYF.

This chain connects TRBV7-9 to TRBJ2-5; 7 bases agree with TRBD2. Trimming took 5 bases from V and 2 from J; bases not matched to a gene: 8. The CDR3 is made up of 15 amino acids. Germline assignment: CDR1 SEHNR and CDR2 FQNEAQ (reference sequence). Written as DNA, the CDR3 is TGTGCCAGCAGCCCGAGGCCAGCGGGGCAAGAGACCCAGTACTTC. This codes for CASSPRPAGQETQYF. Based on the CDR3 plus reference TRBV7-9 and TRBJ2-5, the full variable domain is DTGVSQNPRHKITKRGQNVTFRCDPISEHNRLYWYRQTLGQGPEFLTYFQNEAQLEKSRLLSDRFSAERPKGSFSTLEIQRTEQGDSAMYLCASSPRPAGQETQYFGPGTRLLVL.

The chain combines TRBV29-1 with TRBJ2-7; 8 nucleotides agree with TRBD1. V was pared by 3 bases and J by 6 bases, with 4 bases of the junction left unmatched. Germline-derived CDR1 and CDR2 are SQVTM and ANQGSEA. The CDR3 loop spans 12 amino acids. CDR3 sequence (DNA): TGCAGCGTTGATGCAACAGGGGGCGAGCAGTACTTC. Translation: CSVDATGGEQYF.

The genes are TRBV7-8 and TRBJ1-5; D ambiguous. V was pared by 1 base and J by 1 base, with 14 bases between. This CDR3 region has 17 residues. CDR1 and CDR2 (germline): SGHVS, FQNEAQ. The CDR3 is CASSLEEGIFSNQPQHF. CDR3 nucleotide sequence: TGTGCCAGCAGCTTAGAGGAGGGCATTTTCAGCAATCAGCCCCAGCATTTT.

The V call is TRBV9, the J call TRBJ1-6; D perhaps matches TRBD1 (5 bases). V lost 4 bases and J 5 bases, leaving 10 bases between the germline ends. CDR3 length: 14 amino acids. Looked up from germline, CDR1 is SGDLS and CDR2 is YYNGEE. The CDR3 bases are TGTGCCAGCAGCTGGGAGGGGAATAATTCACCCCTCCACTTT. It yields the protein CASSWEGNNSPLHF.

CDR3 region: CASSQDRGRGAEAFF. The DNA for the CDR3 is TGCGCCAGCAGCCAAGATAGGGGCAGGGGCGCTGAAGCTTTCTTT. The chain is built from TRBV4-1 and TRBJ1-1, with D tentatively TRBD1 (6 bases). Looked up from germline, CDR1 is MGHRA and CDR2 is YSYEKL. Trimming left V 0 bases short and J 6 bases short, with 14 bases between. This CDR3 has 15 amino acids.

The rearrangement joins TRBV6-6 to TRBJ2-7, with 9 bases matching TRBD1. This CDR3 has 16 residues. Trimming took 5 bases from V and 2 from J; bases not matched to a gene: 10. CDR1 is MNHNY, CDR2 SVGAGI, per germline (reference sequence). The CDR3 is CASSLQTGTGPYEQYF. The CDR3 nucleotides read TGTGCCAGCAGTCTTCAGACCGGGACAGGGCCCTACGAGCAGTACTTC.

This rearrangement joins TRBV4-3 to TRBJ1-2; weak D call: TRBD1 (6 bases). V lost 3 bases and J lost 4, with 15 bases in between. There are 15 residues in the CDR3. Germline V CDR1 and CDR2: LGHNA, YSLEER. The CDR3 sequence: CASSHSRGGFYGYTF. DNA for the CDR3: TGCGCCAGCAGCCACTCGCGAGGGGGGTTCTATGGCTACACCTTC.

The chain couples TRBV2 to TRBJ2-3, with a weak D call TRBD2 (5 bases). The CDR3 sequence is 16 residues long. V was pared by 0 bases and J by 4 bases, with 14 bases between. From germline, CDR1 is SNHLY and CDR2 FYNNEI. DNA for the CDR3: TGTGCCAGCAGTGAAGCTAGTGAGGGTACCGCAGATACGCAGTATTTT. As protein: CASSEASEGTADTQYF.

The chain couples TRBV9 to TRBJ1-1; D is ambiguous. Trimming shortened V by 0 bases and J by 6 bases, and 9 bases separated the two germline ends. The V gene's germline CDR1 is SGDLS and CDR2 YYNGEE. The CDR3 covers 13 residues. CDR3: CASSVATEAEAFF. In DNA form, the CDR3 reads TGTGCCAGCAGCGTAGCTACCGAGGCTGAAGCTTTCTTT.